The sequence of this TCR beta chain was determined in a study of tumor and adjacent non-tumor tissue in lung cancer. The study's findings and limits: Significantly higher TCR diversity was found in tumor than normal lung. Normal lung showed higher cumulative top 100 clone frequency than tumor.

This sample's RNA came from whole unsorted tissue. Comment on this clonotype: Antigen specificity is unknown.

The library came from three nested PCR rounds adapted from ARM-PCR protocols. TCRdb used MiXCR to reprocess the multiplex PCR reads, holding one entry per CDR3 protein. The sample has 200,000 to 250,000 distinct CDR3 sequences, over 55% seen once. Source material: lung tumor tissue. This TCR came from a man in his fifties or sixties with non-small cell lung cancer.

The CDR3 nucleotides read TGTGCCAGCAGTACAAGGGAGGGCTGGACTGAAGCTTTCTTT. Its translation: CASSTREGWTEAFF. The chain links TRBV12-3 or TRBV12-4 to TRBJ1-1, with D unresolved. This CDR3 is built from 14 residues. Between the trimmed V and J ends, which lost 5 bases and 5 bases, there was a span of 15 bases.